This T cell receptor (beta chain) appears in the sequencing data of a study of control samples from healthy donors and cancer patients. The CDR3 runs to 14 residues. Sequenced by immunoSEQ multiplex PCR; TCRdb stores in-frame clones only, minus some. The sample has approximately 150,000 clones, 80% to 90% seen once. The chain joins TRBV21-1 to TRBJ1-3. TRBV21-1 is given as a pseudogene. This TCR came from a man aged 18-30 years in good health. Material for sequencing was blood. The CDR3 here is CASSKIAFGNTIYF. The CDR3, as DNA: TGTGCCAGCAGCAAGATTGCCTTTGGAAACACCATATATTTT.